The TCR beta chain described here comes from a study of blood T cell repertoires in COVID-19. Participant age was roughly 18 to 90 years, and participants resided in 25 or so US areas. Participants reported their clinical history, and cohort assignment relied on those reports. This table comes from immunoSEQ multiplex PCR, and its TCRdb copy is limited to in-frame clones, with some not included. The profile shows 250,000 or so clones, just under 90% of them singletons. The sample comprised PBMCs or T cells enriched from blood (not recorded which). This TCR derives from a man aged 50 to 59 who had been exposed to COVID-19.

CDR3 protein: CASTFTGGGLGYTF. The CDR3 nucleotides read TGTGCCAGCACTTTCACAGGGGGCGGGCTTGGCTACACCTTC. The chain is built from TRBV28 and TRBJ1-2, with TRBD1 matching over 9 bases. CDR3 length equals 14 residues. The junction had 10 bases not matched to a gene; V was cut back by 7 bases and J by 7 bases. Germline CDR1 and CDR2: MDHEN and SYDVKM.